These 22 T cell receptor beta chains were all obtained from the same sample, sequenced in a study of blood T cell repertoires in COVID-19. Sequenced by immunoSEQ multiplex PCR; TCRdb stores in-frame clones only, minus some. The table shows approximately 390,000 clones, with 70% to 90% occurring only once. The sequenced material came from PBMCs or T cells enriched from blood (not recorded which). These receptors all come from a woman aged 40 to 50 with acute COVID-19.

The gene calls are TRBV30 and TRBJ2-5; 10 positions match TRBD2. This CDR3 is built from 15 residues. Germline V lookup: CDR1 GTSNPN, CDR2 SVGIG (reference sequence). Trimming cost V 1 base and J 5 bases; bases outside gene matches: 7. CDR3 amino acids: CAWSDLAGVGETQYF. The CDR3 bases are TGTGCCTGGAGTGACCTAGCGGGGGTCGGTGAGACCCAGTACTTC.

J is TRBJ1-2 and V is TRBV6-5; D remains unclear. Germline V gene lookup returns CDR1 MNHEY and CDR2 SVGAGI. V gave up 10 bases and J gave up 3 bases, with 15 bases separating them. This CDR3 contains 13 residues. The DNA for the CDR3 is TGTGCCACAGGACGCCCGAGGGACTATGGCTACACCTTC. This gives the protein CATGRPRDYGYTF.

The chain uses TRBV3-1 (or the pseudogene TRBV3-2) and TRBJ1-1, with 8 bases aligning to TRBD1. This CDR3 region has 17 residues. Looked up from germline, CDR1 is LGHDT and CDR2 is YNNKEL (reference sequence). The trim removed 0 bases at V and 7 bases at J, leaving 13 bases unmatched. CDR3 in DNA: TGTGCCAGCAGCCAAGATTGGGTCCAGGGGGCACTCGATGAAGCTTTCTTT. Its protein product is CASSQDWVQGALDEAFF.

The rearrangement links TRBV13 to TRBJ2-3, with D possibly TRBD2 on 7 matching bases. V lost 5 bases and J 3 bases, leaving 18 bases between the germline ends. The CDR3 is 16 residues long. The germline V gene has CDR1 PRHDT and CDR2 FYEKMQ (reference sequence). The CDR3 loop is CASSAARGRGTDTQYF. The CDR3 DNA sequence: TGTGCCAGCAGCGCCGCGCGGGGGCGGGGGACAGATACGCAGTATTTT.

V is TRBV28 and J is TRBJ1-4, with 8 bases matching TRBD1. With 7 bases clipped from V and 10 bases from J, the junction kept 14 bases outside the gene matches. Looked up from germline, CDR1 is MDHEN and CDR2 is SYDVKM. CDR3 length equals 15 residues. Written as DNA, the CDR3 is TGTGCCAGCACCCCGCCCGGACAGGGTCGAGGAAAACTGTTTTTT. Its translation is CASTPPGQGRGKLFF.

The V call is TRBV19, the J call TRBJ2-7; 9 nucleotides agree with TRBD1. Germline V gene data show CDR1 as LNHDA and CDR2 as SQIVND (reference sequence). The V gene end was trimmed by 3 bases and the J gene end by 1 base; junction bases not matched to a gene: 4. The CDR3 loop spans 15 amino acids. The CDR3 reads CASSITGTGSYEQYF. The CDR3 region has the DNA TGTGCCAGTAGTATCACGGGGACAGGGTCCTACGAGCAGTACTTC.

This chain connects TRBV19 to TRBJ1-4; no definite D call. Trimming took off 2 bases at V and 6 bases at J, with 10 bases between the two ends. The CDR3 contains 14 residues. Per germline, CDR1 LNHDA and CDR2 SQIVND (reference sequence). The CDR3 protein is CASSIYGKDEKLFF. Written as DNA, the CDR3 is TGTGCCAGTAGTATATACGGGAAAGATGAAAAACTGTTTTTT.

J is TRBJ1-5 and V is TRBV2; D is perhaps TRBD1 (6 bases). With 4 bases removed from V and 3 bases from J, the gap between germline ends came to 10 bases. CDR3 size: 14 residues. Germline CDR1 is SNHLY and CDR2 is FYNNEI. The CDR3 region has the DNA TGTGCCAGCAGTGTACAGGGTGACAATCAGCCCCAGCATTTT. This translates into CASSVQGDNQPQHF.

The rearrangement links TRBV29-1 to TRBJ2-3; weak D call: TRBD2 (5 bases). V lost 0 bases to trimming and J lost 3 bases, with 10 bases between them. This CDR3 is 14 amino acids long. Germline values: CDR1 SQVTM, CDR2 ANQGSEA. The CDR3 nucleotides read TGCAGCGTTGAAGATCCCGGACTGACAGATACGCAGTATTTT. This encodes CSVEDPGLTDTQYF.

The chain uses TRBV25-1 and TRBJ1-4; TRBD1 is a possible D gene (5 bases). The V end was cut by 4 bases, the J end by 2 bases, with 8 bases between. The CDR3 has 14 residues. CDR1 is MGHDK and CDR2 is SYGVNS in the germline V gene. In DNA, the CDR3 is TGTGCCAGCAGTGTGCAGGGTACTAATGAAAAACTGTTTTTT. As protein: CASSVQGTNEKLFF.

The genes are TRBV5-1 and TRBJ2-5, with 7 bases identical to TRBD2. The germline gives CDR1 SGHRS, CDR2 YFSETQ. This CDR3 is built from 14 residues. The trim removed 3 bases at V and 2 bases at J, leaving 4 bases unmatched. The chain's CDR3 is CASSSGGYQETQYF. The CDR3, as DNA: TGCGCCAGCAGCTCCGGGGGGTATCAAGAGACCCAGTACTTC.

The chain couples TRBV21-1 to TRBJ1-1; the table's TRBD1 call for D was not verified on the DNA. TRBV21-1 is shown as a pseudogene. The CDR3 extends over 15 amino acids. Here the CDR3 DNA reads TGTGCCAGCAGCGCTTCAGACAGGTTGAACACTGAAGCTTTCTTT. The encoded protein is CASSASDRLNTEAFF.

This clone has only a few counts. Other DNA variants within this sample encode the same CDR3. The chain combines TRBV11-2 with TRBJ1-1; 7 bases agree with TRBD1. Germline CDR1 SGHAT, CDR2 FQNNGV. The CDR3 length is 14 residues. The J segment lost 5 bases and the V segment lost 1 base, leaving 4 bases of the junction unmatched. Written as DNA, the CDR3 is TGTGCCAGCAGCTTAGGGGGCAGGGGGACTGAAGCTTTCTTT. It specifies CASSLGGRGTEAFF.

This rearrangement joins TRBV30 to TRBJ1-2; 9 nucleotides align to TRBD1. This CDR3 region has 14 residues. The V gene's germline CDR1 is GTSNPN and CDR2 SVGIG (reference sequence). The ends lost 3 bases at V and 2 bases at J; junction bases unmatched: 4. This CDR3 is CAWRHGQGNYGYTF. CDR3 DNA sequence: TGTGCCTGGAGACACGGACAGGGGAACTATGGCTACACCTTC.

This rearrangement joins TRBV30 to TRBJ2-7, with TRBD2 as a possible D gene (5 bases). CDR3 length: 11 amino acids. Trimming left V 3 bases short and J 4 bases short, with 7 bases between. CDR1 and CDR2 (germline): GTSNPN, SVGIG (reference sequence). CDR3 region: CAWSGLYEQYF. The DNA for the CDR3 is TGTGCCTGGAGCGGACTGTACGAGCAGTACTTC.

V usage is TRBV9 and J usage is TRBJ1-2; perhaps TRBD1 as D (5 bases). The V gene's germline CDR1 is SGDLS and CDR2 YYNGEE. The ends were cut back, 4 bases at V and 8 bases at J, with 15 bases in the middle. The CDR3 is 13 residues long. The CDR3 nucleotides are TGTGCCAGCAGCACCCGACAGAATCGGGGCTACACCTTC. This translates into CASSTRQNRGYTF.

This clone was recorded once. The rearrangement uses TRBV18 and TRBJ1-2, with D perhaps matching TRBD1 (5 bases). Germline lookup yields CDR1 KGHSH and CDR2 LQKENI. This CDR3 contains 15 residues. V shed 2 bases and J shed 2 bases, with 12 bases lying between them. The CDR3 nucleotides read TGTGCCAGCTCACCAATCGTTGACAGCAACTATGGCTACACCTTC. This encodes CASSPIVDSNYGYTF. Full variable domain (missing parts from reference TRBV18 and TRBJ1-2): NAGVMQNPRHLVRRRGQEARLRCSPMKGHSHVYWYRQLPEEGLKFMVYLQKENIIDESGMPKERFSAEFPKEGPSILRIQQVVRGDSAAYFCASSPIVDSNYGYTFGSGTRLTVV.

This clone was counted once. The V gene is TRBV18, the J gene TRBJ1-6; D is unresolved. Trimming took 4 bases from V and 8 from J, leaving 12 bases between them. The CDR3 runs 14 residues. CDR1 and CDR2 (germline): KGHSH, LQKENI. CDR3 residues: CASSRSGFDSPLHF. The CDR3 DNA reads TGTGCCAGCTCACGAAGCGGGTTCGATTCACCCCTCCACTTT. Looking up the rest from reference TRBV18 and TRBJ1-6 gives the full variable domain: NAGVMQNPRHLVRRRGQEARLRCSPMKGHSHVYWYRQLPEEGLKFMVYLQKENIIDESGMPKERFSAEFPKEGPSILRIQQVVRGDSAAYFCASSRSGFDSPLHFGNGTRLTVT.

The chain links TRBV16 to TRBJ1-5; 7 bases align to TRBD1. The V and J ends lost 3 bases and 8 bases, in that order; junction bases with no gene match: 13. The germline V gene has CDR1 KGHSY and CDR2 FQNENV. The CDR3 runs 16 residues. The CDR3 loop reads CASSQPRDSPNEPQHF. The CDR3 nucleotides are TGTGCCAGCAGCCAGCCTAGGGACAGTCCAAATGAGCCCCAGCATTTT.

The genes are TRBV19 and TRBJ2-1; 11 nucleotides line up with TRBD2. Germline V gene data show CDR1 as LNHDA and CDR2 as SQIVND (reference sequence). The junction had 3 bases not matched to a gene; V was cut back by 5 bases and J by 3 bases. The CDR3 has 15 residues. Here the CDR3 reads CASSPGTSGYNEQFF. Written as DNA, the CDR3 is TGTGCCAGTAGTCCCGGGACTAGCGGCTACAATGAGCAGTTCTTC. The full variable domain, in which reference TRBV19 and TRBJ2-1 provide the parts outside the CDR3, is DGGITQSPKYLFRKEGQNVTLSCEQNLNHDAMYWYRQDPGQGLRLIYYSQIVNDFQKGDIAEGYSVSREKKESFPLTVTSAQKNPTAFYLCASSPGTSGYNEQFFGPGTRLTVL.

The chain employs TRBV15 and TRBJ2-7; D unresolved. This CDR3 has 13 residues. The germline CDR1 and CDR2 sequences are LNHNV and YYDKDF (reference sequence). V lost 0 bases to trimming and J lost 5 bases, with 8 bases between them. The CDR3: CATSRDQVHEQYF. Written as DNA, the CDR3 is TGTGCCACCAGCAGAGATCAGGTCCACGAGCAGTACTTC.

The CDR3, as DNA: TGTGCCAGCAGCTTAAGCCAAATAGCCAAAAACATTCAGTACTTC. Protein: CASSLSQIAKNIQYF. V and J are TRBV7-9 and TRBJ2-4; D is uncertain. The V end lost 2 bases, the J end lost 0 bases, and 8 bases lay between the germline ends. CDR1 and CDR2 (germline): SEHNR, FQNEAQ (reference sequence). CDR3 length: 15 residues.